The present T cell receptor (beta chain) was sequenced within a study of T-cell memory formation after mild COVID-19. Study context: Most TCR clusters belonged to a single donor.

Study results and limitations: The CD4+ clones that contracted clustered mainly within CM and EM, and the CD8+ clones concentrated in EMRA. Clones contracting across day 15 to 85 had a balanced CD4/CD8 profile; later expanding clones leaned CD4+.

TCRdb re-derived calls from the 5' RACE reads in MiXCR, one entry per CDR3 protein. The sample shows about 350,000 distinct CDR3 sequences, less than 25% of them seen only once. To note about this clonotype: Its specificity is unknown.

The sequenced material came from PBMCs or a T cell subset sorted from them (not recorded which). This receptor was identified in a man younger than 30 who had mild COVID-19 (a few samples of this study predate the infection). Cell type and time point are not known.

CDR3 loop: CSARPALTGGGGYTF. In nucleotides, the CDR3 is TGCAGTGCTAGACCCGCTCTGACGGGGGGGGGTGGCTACACCTTC. The rearrangement uses TRBV20-1 and TRBJ1-2, with a tentative D call TRBD1 (5 bases). Germline values: CDR1 DFQATT, CDR2 SNEGSKA (reference sequence). V lost 2 bases, J lost 7 bases, and 20 bases lay in between. The CDR3 has 15 amino acids.